This is a list of T cell receptor beta chains from one sample in a study of blood T cells in healthy people across ages. TCRdb reanalysed the 5' RACE reads using MiXCR and keeps one entry per CDR3 protein. The table has 650,000 to 1,000,000 distinct CDR3 sequences, about 34% seen once. The sample consisted of blood. Source of these receptors: a young man in good health. CDR3s include the opening cysteine and the closing phenylalanine or tryptophan. The D gene is left open where the match is weak. A row's size may be missing; if present it is once, few, many or a size class.

D gene	clone size	V gene	J gene	CDR3 DNA	CDR3 protein
TRBD1	few	TRBV2	TRBJ1-1	TGTGCCGGACAGGGACGGGGGAACACTGAAGCTTTCTTT	CAGQGRGNTEAFF
TRBD1	NA	TRBV4-2	TRBJ2-5	TGTGCCAGCAGCCACCGGACAGGGGACGGGACCCAGTACTTC	CASSHRTGDGTQYF
TRBD1	NA	TRBV20-1	TRBJ1-2	TGCAGTGCCCCCGGACAGGGGGACTATGGCTACACCTTC	CSAPGQGDYGYTF
TRBD1	NA	TRBV6-5	TRBJ1-1	TGTGCCAGCAGTGACAGGGATGTCACTGAAGCTTTCTTT	CASSDRDVTEAFF
NA	NA	TRBV20-1	TRBJ2-3	TGCAGTGCAACCCCGGGGCGAACAGATACGCAGTATTTT	CSATPGRTDTQYF
NA	once	TRBV20-1	TRBJ1-1	TGCAGTGCTAGTCTCGCTCTCAGTTCTGAAGCTTTCTTT	CSASLALSSEAFF
NA	many	TRBV12-3/TRBV12-4	TRBJ1-6	TGTGCCAGCAGACCGGTGGGGAATTCACCCCTCCACTTT	CASRPVGNSPLHF
TRBD2	few	TRBV20-1	TRBJ2-1	TGCAGTGCTTCCCTTGGAGCGGGGGGCCAGCAGTTCTTC	CSASLGAGGQQFF
TRBD1	few	TRBV10-3	TRBJ2-3	TGTGCCATCAGTGCAGAACAGGGGGCCCCAGATACGCAGTATTTT	CAISAEQGAPDTQYF
NA	NA	TRBV6-5	TRBJ1-4	TGTGCCAGCAGTTACACCCCAGGGGAAGGGGAAAAACTGTTTTTT	CASSYTPGEGEKLFF
NA	NA	TRBV6-6	TRBJ2-3	TGTGCCAGCAGTTCCCGAGGGGGGGTCAGCACAGATACGCAGTATTTT	CASSSRGGVSTDTQYF
NA	once	TRBV20-1	TRBJ2-1	TGCAGTGCTAGAGATTTAAGGACAGCAGACTCCTACAATGAGCAGTTCTTC	CSARDLRTADSYNEQFF
NA	few	TRBV6-2/TRBV6-3	TRBJ2-1	TGTGCCAGCAGTTACGATTCGGGGGGCCCGAATGAGCAGTTCTTC	CASSYDSGGPNEQFF
NA	NA	TRBV7-2	TRBJ1-1	TGTGCCAGCAGCTCACACAAGGGGTTGAGCACTGAAGCTTTCTTT	CASSSHKGLSTEAFF
NA	NA	TRBV20-1	TRBJ1-5	TGCAGTGCTAGTTCTGGGAGGGGGGGTCAGCCCCAGCATTTT	CSASSGRGGQPQHF
NA	few	TRBV19	TRBJ2-1	TGTGCCAGTAGTATAGAGGGGGGCAGAAACAATGAGCAGTTCTTC	CASSIEGGRNNEQFF
NA	once	TRBV3-1	TRBJ1-2	TGTGCCAGCAGCCAAGGGCTGGACGGCGACTACACCTTC	CASSQGLDGDYTF
TRBD2	NA	TRBV12-3/TRBV12-4	TRBJ2-1	TGTGCCAGCAGAAGGACTAGCGGATTGTACAATGAGCAGTTCTTC	CASRRTSGLYNEQFF
NA	many	TRBV29-1	TRBJ2-5	TGCAGCGTTGCCCCAGGGCAAGAGACCCAGTACTTC	CSVAPGQETQYF
NA	many	TRBV4-2	TRBJ2-1	TGTGCCAGCAGCCAAGGGCCGGGCCACCTAAGTTTGGGTGAGCAGTTCTTC	CASSQGPGHLSLGEQFF
TRBD1	few	TRBV7-9	TRBJ1-1	TGTGCCAGCAGTTCAGCCTTCGTTGGGACAGGGGGCAACACTGAAGCTTTCTTT	CASSSAFVGTGGNTEAFF
TRBD1	few	TRBV20-1	TRBJ1-2	TGCAGTGCTAGAGACTCCCAGGGGACAGGGCCGAACTATGGCTACACCTTC	CSARDSQGTGPNYGYTF